Listed below are T cell receptor beta chains from one sample, sequenced in a study of T cells after yellow fever vaccination. TCRdb independently ran MiXCR on the 5' RACE reads; one entry per CDR3 protein. The table shows approximately 250,000 distinct CDR3 sequences, with roughly 5% occurring only once. The sequences come from CD4+ T cells sorted from PBMCs, collected on the day of the yellow fever booster vaccination. Source of these receptors: a man aged 18 to 30 who received the YFV17D yellow fever vaccine. The CDR3 runs from the conserved cysteine through the conserved F or W. A D gene is named only where the DNA matches it firmly. Part of the rows lack a size; the others show once, few, many or a class for expanded clones.

cdr3_length,d_call,j_call,v_call,clone_size,cdr3_aa,cdr3_nt
13,TRBD1,TRBJ2-3,TRBV12-3/TRBV12-4,many,CASSLSWDRGLSF,TGTGCCAGCAGTTTGTCCTGGGACAGGGGGCTAAGCTTT
16,NA,TRBJ2-6,TRBV5-1,NA,CASSLPSSAGANVLTF,TGCGCCAGCAGCTTGCCCAGTTCGGCTGGGGCCAACGTCCTGACTTTC
14,TRBD1,TRBJ1-2,TRBV7-2,NA,CASSLDRGESGYTF,TGTGCCAGCAGCTTAGACAGGGGGGAGAGTGGCTACACCTTC
15,NA,TRBJ2-5,TRBV5-1,few,CASRTFQDIQETQYF,TGCGCCAGCAGGACCTTCCAGGACATCCAAGAGACCCAGTACTTC
19,NA,TRBJ1-4,TRBV19,NA,CASSIEHFWGSTTNEKLFF,TGTGCCAGTAGTATAGAGCACTTCTGGGGTTCGACAACTAATGAAAAACTGTTTTTT
14,NA,TRBJ1-5,TRBV5-1,many,CASNPGIGNQPQHF,TGCGCCAGCAACCCTGGAATTGGGAATCAGCCCCAGCATTTT
13,NA,TRBJ1-2,TRBV5-1,many,CASSFTGSHGYTF,TGCGCCAGCAGCTTCACAGGGTCCCATGGCTACACCTTC
19,NA,TRBJ1-1,TRBV28,many,CASTISVFWGAIGNTEAFF,TGTGCCAGCACTATATCGGTCTTCTGGGGGGCCATCGGGAACACTGAAGCTTTCTTT
14,NA,TRBJ2-5,TRBV10-3,NA,CAISPGKGQETQYF,TGTGCCATCAGTCCCGGGAAGGGCCAAGAGACCCAGTACTTC
13,NA,TRBJ2-5,TRBV20-1,NA,CSAVGPNQETQYF,TGCAGTGCCGTGGGACCGAATCAAGAGACCCAGTACTTC
14,NA,TRBJ1-1,TRBV7-9,NA,CASSPIGVNTVAFF,TGTGCCAGCAGCCCTATTGGGGTTAACACTGTAGCTTTCTTT
14,TRBD1,TRBJ2-5,TRBV6-5,many,CASSSSGTGETQYF,TGTGCCAGCAGTTCCTCCGGGACAGGCGAGACCCAGTACTTC
13,NA,TRBJ2-3,TRBV7-9,many,CASSLLRTDTQYF,TGTGCCAGCAGCTTATTGCGCACAGATACGCAGTATTTT
14,NA,TRBJ2-5,TRBV4-1,NA,CASSPARREETQYF,TGCGCCAGCAGCCCCGCGAGAAGGGAAGAGACCCAGTACTTC
12,NA,TRBJ2-5,TRBV6-2/TRBV6-3,NA,CASAEESKTQYF,TGTGCCAGCGCCGAGGAGTCGAAGACCCAGTACTTC
16,NA,TRBJ2-5,TRBV7-3,few,CASSLGRTTNQETQYF,TGTGCCAGCAGCTTGGGGCGGACAACAAACCAAGAGACCCAGTACTTC
13,NA,TRBJ1-6,TRBV18,many,CASSGQENSPLHF,TGTGCCAGCTCAGGGCAGGAGAATTCACCCCTCCACTTT
13,NA,TRBJ1-5,TRBV12-3/TRBV12-4,many,CASSIDSNQPQHF,TGTGCCAGCAGTATAGACAGTAATCAGCCCCAGCATTTT